The 7 T cell receptor beta chains in this list originate from one sample, sequenced in a study of shared clonotypes between healthy human individuals. Sequencing was performed with immunoSEQ multiplex PCR; in TCRdb, only in-frame clones are kept and a portion is missing. The sample records approximately 740,000 clones, 80% to 95% being singletons. Positive CCR7 selection of CD45RO-negative cells yielded the naive CD8 cells, and terminally differentiated effector memory CD45RA+ cells were excluded. Sequenced input: naive CD8+ T cells sorted from blood. The origin of the receptors is a man in his thirties or forties in good health.

This sequence joins TRBV27 and TRBJ2-5; D is uncertain. Germline CDR1 and CDR2: MNHEY and SMNVEV (reference sequence). The CDR3 runs to 13 residues. V gave up 2 bases and J gave up 5 bases, with 9 bases separating them. The CDR3 coding sequence is TGTGCCAGCAGTTTAATGTCCGGGGAGACCCAGTACTTC. This sequence encodes CASSLMSGETQYF.

The genes are TRBV28 and TRBJ1-5; 7 bases match TRBD1. CDR1 is MDHEN and CDR2 is SYDVKM in the germline V gene. The V gene end was trimmed by 10 bases and the J gene end by 3 bases; junction bases not matched to a gene: 9. The length of the CDR3 is 14 residues. The DNA of the CDR3 is TGTGCCACCACCTCAGGACAGGACAATCAGCCCCAGCATTTT. It codes for CATTSGQDNQPQHF.

The chain links TRBV27 to TRBJ2-1; D tentatively fits TRBD1 or TRBD2 (5 bases each). The CDR3 is 14 residues long. V was pared by 11 bases and J by 7 bases, with 21 bases between. Germline values: CDR1 MNHEY, CDR2 SMNVEV (reference sequence). The CDR3 spells CAAAPGGWGNEQFF. The CDR3 region has the DNA TGTGCCGCAGCCCCCGGTGGGTGGGGGAATGAGCAGTTCTTC.

The rearrangement uses TRBV28 and TRBJ2-2; 7 bases line up with TRBD1. Germline V CDR1 and CDR2: MDHEN, SYDVKM. This CDR3 spans 15 amino acids. Trimming removed 6 bases from V and 2 bases from J; junction bases left unmatched: 6. In DNA form, the CDR3 reads TGTGCCAGCAGCCGAGACAGGGACAACACCGGGGAGCTGTTTTTT. This codes for CASSRDRDNTGELFF.

The V and J genes are TRBV27 and TRBJ1-2, with 7 bases aligning to TRBD1. The V gene end was trimmed by 10 bases and the J gene end by 2 bases; junction bases not matched to a gene: 7. Germline assignment: CDR1 MNHEY and CDR2 SMNVEV (reference sequence). The CDR3 contains 13 residues. The CDR3: CATLDRKNYGYTF. Here the CDR3 DNA reads TGTGCCACCCTGGACAGGAAGAACTATGGCTACACCTTC.

This sequence joins TRBV6-5 and TRBJ2-5; 12 positions match TRBD2. The CDR3 is 15 residues long. V lost 4 bases, J lost 4 bases, and 4 bases stayed unmatched. Germline CDR1 MNHEY, CDR2 SVGAGI. The CDR3 DNA is TGTGCCAGCAGTTCTCCGGGACTAGCGGGAGAGACCCAGTACTTC. Its protein is CASSSPGLAGETQYF.

V is TRBV4-3 and J is TRBJ1-1, with 8 bases aligning to TRBD1. Germline CDR1 is LGHNA and CDR2 is YSLEER. This CDR3 has 18 amino acids. Losses at the gene ends were 0 bases for V and 3 bases for J; bases not matched to a gene: 12. CDR3 amino acids: CASSQDFQGALVDTEAFF. The CDR3 DNA reads as TGCGCCAGCAGCCAAGATTTCCAGGGGGCGCTTGTTGACACTGAAGCTTTCTTT.